This T cell receptor (beta chain) is from a study of Ad26.COV2.S vaccination and SARS-CoV-2 variants. Findings of the study overall: Responses of spike-specific T cells (both CD8+ and CD4+) reportedly showed substantial breadth after vaccination.

Comment on this clone: What it binds is not known. At one boundary the junction diverges from the germline segment, which might be a read error.

Libraries were prepared by immunoSEQ multiplex PCR; TCRdb keeps only in-frame clonotypes and omits some of them. The sample has around 500,000 clones; 80% to 90% are singletons. The CDR3 contains 16 residues. CDR1 is SGDLS, CDR2 YYNGEE, per germline. Treatment defined: 15 to 20 received Ad26.COV2.S at low or high dose, single or two shots; about 5 received placebo; per-sample allocation not given. Sampling happened 63 days after the first vaccine or placebo injection. The sample in question was peripheral blood, obtained in a trial of Ad26.COV2.S vaccine versus placebo. This sequence originates from a person aged 18-60 years who received the Ad26.COV2.S COVID-19 vaccine or a placebo. The rearrangement links TRBV9 to TRBJ1-1; 8 nucleotides align to TRBD1. This CDR3 is CASSPQTGVANTKAFF. CDR3 DNA sequence: TGTGCCAGCAGCCCCCAGACAGGGGTGGCGAACACTAAAGCTTTCTTT.